A single sample is the source of the 30 T cell receptor beta chains below, sequenced in a study of blood T cells in healthy people across ages. Using a J-beta primer mix together with a sample-barcoded 5' primer, a second PCR was run for about 6 to 12 cycles. TCRdb re-called the 5' RACE reads through MiXCR, storing one row per CDR3 protein. The sample comprises around 1.7 million distinct CDR3 sequences, roughly 28% of which are singletons, and roughly 8% rests with the top ten. The sample comprised blood. These receptors all come from a woman aged 25 to 45 in good health.

V and J are TRBV29-1 and TRBJ1-1; a weak D match, TRBD1 (6 bases). Germline assignment: CDR1 SQVTM and CDR2 ANQGSEA. CDR3 length: 13 amino acids. Trimming cost V 8 bases and J 0 bases, with 13 bases left between them. Here the CDR3 reads CSSRGTLNTEAFF. The CDR3, as DNA: TGCAGCTCTAGGGGGACATTGAACACTGAAGCTTTCTTT.

There are many counts of this clonotype. J is TRBJ2-5 and V is TRBV27, with D possibly TRBD2 on 6 matching bases. The germline gives CDR1 MNHEY, CDR2 SMNVEV (reference sequence). The CDR3 runs 18 residues. V was trimmed by 3 bases and J by 1 base, leaving 21 bases between them. The CDR3 DNA is TGTGCCAGCAGTTTCCCGGGACTCCCGGGGCCCTTCCAAGAGACCCAGTACTTC. Protein: CASSFPGLPGPFQETQYF.

This clonotype was recorded a few times. The chain carries TRBV12-3 or TRBV12-4 and TRBJ1-6; TRBD1 matches 8 bases. The CDR3 totals 15 residues. The trim removed 8 bases at V and 7 bases at J, leaving 10 bases unmatched. CDR3 DNA: TGTGCCAGCGCAAGGTCGACAGGGGCGAATTCACCCCTCCACTTT. It specifies CASARSTGANSPLHF.

This chain links TRBV29-1 with TRBJ2-2; tentative D call: TRBD1 (5 bases). V lost 7 bases, J lost 3 bases, and 15 bases lay in between. The CDR3 totals 14 residues. Germline V gene sequence: CDR1 SQVTM, CDR2 ANQGSEA. The CDR3 bases are TGCAGCGCTACAGGCCTCGTCGACACCGGGGAGCTGTTTTTT. Translating gives CSATGLVDTGELFF.

The V and J genes are TRBV7-9 and TRBJ2-4; TRBD2 agrees at 8 bases. Judging by the DNA end, TRBJ2-5 fits better; the J call may be wrong. In germline, CDR1 is SEHNR, CDR2 FQNEAQ (reference sequence). The CDR3 loop spans 15 amino acids. The CDR3 region is CASSLDASGQETQYF. The CDR3, as DNA: TGTGCCAGCAGCTTAGACGCTAGCGGGCAAGAGACCCAGTACTTC.

The CDR3 is CASSLVRGGGGYTF. The CDR3 DNA follows: TGCGCCAGCAGCTTGGTCCGGGGAGGCGGCGGCTACACCTTC. This rearrangement joins TRBV5-1 to TRBJ1-2; D not resolved. The CDR3 sequence is 14 residues long. Germline loops: CDR1 SGHRS, CDR2 YFSETQ. The V gene lost 0 bases and the J gene lost 8 bases, with 14 bases spanning the gap.

The rearrangement links TRBV20-1 to TRBJ2-5, with D uncertain. Germline lookup yields CDR1 DFQATT and CDR2 SNEGSKA (reference sequence). The CDR3 loop spans 10 amino acids. The V and J ends lost 6 bases and 4 bases respectively, with 6 bases between them. The CDR3 here is CSAQLETQYF. CDR3 sequence (DNA): TGCAGTGCACAGTTAGAGACCCAGTACTTC.

J is TRBJ2-2 and V is TRBV20-1, with TRBD2 matching 8 bases. This CDR3 spans 15 amino acids. The V and J ends lost 2 bases and 5 bases, in that order; junction bases with no gene match: 7. Germline V lookup: CDR1 DFQATT, CDR2 SNEGSKA (reference sequence). This chain's CDR3 is CSARPSGRSTGELFF. The CDR3 DNA reads TGCAGTGCTAGACCGAGCGGGAGAAGTACCGGGGAGCTGTTTTTT.

Only a few counts were recorded for this clonotype. The chain carries TRBV5-1 and TRBJ2-3; the match to TRBD2 covers 13 bases. Germline CDR1 SGHRS, CDR2 YFSETQ. V lost 5 bases to trimming and J lost 4 bases; unmatched junction nucleotides: 7. The CDR3 has 16 residues. CDR3 sequence reads: CASSPGGLAGADTQYF. As DNA, the CDR3 is TGCGCCAGCAGTCCGGGAGGACTAGCGGGGGCAGATACGCAGTATTTT.

This rearrangement joins TRBV20-1 to TRBJ1-1; D ambiguous. Germline CDR1 is DFQATT and CDR2 is SNEGSKA (reference sequence). The CDR3 has 12 amino acids. V shed 1 base and J shed 10 bases, with 13 bases lying between them. The CDR3 here is CSARGDCLGAFF. The CDR3 coding sequence is TGCAGTGCTAGAGGGGATTGCTTGGGAGCTTTCTTT.

The chain has TRBV6-1 and TRBJ1-5; 11 nucleotides agree with TRBD1. V shed 8 bases, J shed 5 bases, and the junction held 2 bases outside the gene matches. This CDR3 has 13 residues. Looked up from germline, CDR1 is MNHNS and CDR2 is SASEGT. CDR3 nucleotides: TGTGCCAGCCGGACAGGGGGCTATCAGCCCCAGCATTTT. Translating it yields CASRTGGYQPQHF.

This rearrangement joins TRBV5-1 to TRBJ1-2; D uncertain. There are 15 residues in the CDR3. The ends were cut back, 0 bases at V and 4 bases at J, with 13 bases in the middle. Germline CDR1 and CDR2: SGHRS and YFSETQ. CDR3 nucleotide sequence: TGCGCCAGCAGCTTGGCCACGGCAGACTTCTATGGCTACACCTTC. Its translation is CASSLATADFYGYTF.

In this sample, this clonotype turned up many times. The chain joins TRBV12-3 or TRBV12-4 to TRBJ2-3; maybe TRBD1 (6 bases). This CDR3 has 16 residues. The V end was cut by 6 bases, the J end by 2 bases, with 18 bases between. CDR3 DNA: TGTGCCAGCAGCAACACCGGGACATTCGTCACAGATACGCAGTATTTT. Translation gives CASSNTGTFVTDTQYF.

Concerning this clonotype: Possible read error: a much larger clone is one base away. The V and J genes are TRBV11-1 and TRBJ2-3, with D possibly TRBD2 on 5 matching bases. Per germline, CDR1 SGHAT and CDR2 FQDESV (reference sequence). V dropped 9 bases and J dropped 5 bases, with 18 bases sitting between them. The CDR3 has 14 amino acids. DNA of the CDR3: TGTGCCAGACTCTTAACGGGGAGCGGAGATACGCAGTATTTT. It is translated as CARLLTGSGDTQYF.

V gene TRBV3-1 combines with J gene TRBJ2-1; tentatively, D is TRBD1 or TRBD2 (5 bases each). Germline V lookup: CDR1 LGHDT, CDR2 YNNKEL (reference sequence). With 1 base removed from V and 7 bases from J, the gap between germline ends came to 14 bases. The CDR3 is made up of 15 amino acids. Written as DNA, the CDR3 is TGTGCCAGCAGCCAAGGGGGACGGAATAGGAATGAGCAGTTCTTC. This encodes CASSQGGRNRNEQFF.

A few counts support this clonotype. The gene calls are TRBV15 and TRBJ2-5; the match to TRBD2 covers 13 bases. Germline trimming cut 3 bases from V and 5 bases from J; bases unmatched to any gene: 9. The germline CDR1 and CDR2 sequences are LNHNV and YYDKDF (reference sequence). The CDR3 length is 17 residues. The DNA for the CDR3 is TGTGCCACCAGCAGGGGACTAGCGGGAATACTTCGGGAGACCCAGTACTTC. Translation gives CATSRGLAGILRETQYF.

This clonotype appeared a few times. V gene TRBV5-1 combines with J gene TRBJ2-1; 11 nucleotides line up with TRBD1. The CDR3 contains 16 residues. J gave up 8 bases and V 2 bases, and 9 bases lay outside the gene matches. Germline V gene lookup returns CDR1 SGHRS and CDR2 YFSETQ. The CDR3 loop is CASSLTTGQGVDEQFF. DNA of the CDR3: TGCGCCAGCAGCTTAACCACGGGACAGGGGGTCGATGAGCAGTTCTTC.

V is TRBV18 and J is TRBJ2-1; 10 nucleotides line up with TRBD2. The length of the CDR3 is 15 residues. The ends lost 4 bases at V and 7 bases at J; junction bases unmatched: 7. Germline V gives CDR1 KGHSH, CDR2 LQKENI. CDR3 protein: CASSLASGSWNEQFF. The CDR3 bases are TGTGCCAGCTCACTAGCTAGCGGGAGTTGGAATGAGCAGTTCTTC.

This clonotype was seen repeatedly, ten times or more. V and J are TRBV7-2 and TRBJ2-5, with 9 positions matching TRBD1. TRBJ2-7 explains the end of the DNA better; the J call may be wrong. Germline V CDR1 and CDR2: SGHTA, FQGNSA. The CDR3 length is 13 residues. The CDR3 bases are TGTGCCAGCAGCCGGGACAGGGTTGACGAGCAGTACTTC. As protein: CASSRDRVDEQYF.

This clonotype was observed a handful of times. In nucleotides, the CDR3 is TGTGCCACCAGTGACCCTGGGGGGAGTGACTCCTACAATGAGCAGTTCTTC. This sequence encodes CATSDPGGSDSYNEQFF. The V and J genes are TRBV24-1 and TRBJ2-1; the D gene is possibly TRBD2 (6 bases). The CDR3 contains 17 residues. The germline gives CDR1 KGHDR, CDR2 SFDVKD. Between the trimmed V and J ends, which lost 4 bases and 0 bases, there was a span of 15 bases.

This clonotype was seen at least ten times. J is TRBJ1-2 and V is TRBV29-1; TRBD1 agrees at 7 bases. CDR1 SQVTM and CDR2 ANQGSEA come from the germline V gene. The CDR3 has 14 residues. With 6 bases clipped from V and 6 bases from J, the junction kept 13 bases outside the gene matches. Here the CDR3 reads CSVREWTGVNGYTF. The CDR3 DNA reads as TGCAGCGTCCGAGAGTGGACAGGAGTGAATGGCTACACCTTC.

The table lists this clonotype with many counts. This chain connects TRBV20-1 to TRBJ2-4; perhaps TRBD1 as D (6 bases). Germline loops: CDR1 DFQATT, CDR2 SNEGSKA (reference sequence). V was clipped by 6 bases and J by 4 bases, with 10 bases between them. The length of the CDR3 is 12 residues. CDR3 loop: CSARTAKNIQYF. The CDR3 DNA is TGCAGTGCGAGGACAGCTAAAAACATTCAGTACTTC.

This clonotype has at least ten counts. The V call is TRBV4-3, the J call TRBJ2-7; possible D gene TRBD2, 6 bases. Germline V lookup: CDR1 LGHNA, CDR2 YSLEER. V was clipped by 3 bases and J by 5 bases, with 14 bases between them. The CDR3 totals 14 residues. The CDR3 loop reads CASSQEVPGDEQYF. DNA for the CDR3: TGCGCCAGCAGCCAGGAGGTCCCGGGGGACGAGCAGTACTTC.

The genes are TRBV7-9 and TRBJ2-1, with D possibly being TRBD2 (6 bases). CDR1 SEHNR and CDR2 FQNEAQ come from the germline V gene (reference sequence). The CDR3 covers 15 residues. The V gene lost 1 base and the J gene lost 10 bases, with 17 bases spanning the gap. The CDR3: CASSLEGSSEGEQFF. The CDR3, as DNA: TGTGCCAGCAGCTTAGAGGGCTCCTCGGAGGGGGAGCAGTTCTTC.

The CDR3 DNA sequence: TGTGCCAGCAGTGATTTCGGGCCCACTGAAGCTTTCTTT. Protein sequence: CASSDFGPTEAFF. V and J are TRBV2 and TRBJ1-1, with D uncertain. Trimming removed 3 bases at V and 4 bases at J, with 9 bases between. CDR3 length: 13 residues. Germline CDR1 and CDR2: SNHLY and FYNNEI.

On this clonotype: One junction end does not reproduce the germline sequence, and a read error may be involved. The V call is TRBV5-1, the J call TRBJ1-5; D is unresolved. Germline V gene data show CDR1 as SGHRS and CDR2 as YFSETQ. The CDR3 is made up of 14 amino acids. In DNA form, the CDR3 reads TGCGCCAGTAGCTCGATGGGTGGCAATCAGCCCCAGCATTTT. As protein: CASSSMGGNQPQHF.

CDR3 sequence: CASSLNGRMRANYEQYF. The DNA for the CDR3 is TGCGCCAGCAGTTTGAATGGACGTATGCGGGCCAACTACGAGCAGTACTTC. The gene calls are TRBV5-1 and TRBJ2-7, with D possibly being TRBD2 (5 bases). Looked up from germline, CDR1 is SGHRS and CDR2 is YFSETQ. Trimming pared 5 bases from V and 3 bases from J, leaving 24 bases between. The CDR3 sequence is 17 residues long.

This clonotype was detected ten times or more. The CDR3 coding sequence is TGCGCCAGCAGCTTGGTAGGGGCTTCGGATGGCTACACCTTC. Amino acids: CASSLVGASDGYTF. This chain connects TRBV5-1 to TRBJ1-2; TRBD1 might be the D (5 bases). Germline V gene data show CDR1 as SGHRS and CDR2 as YFSETQ. The CDR3 spans 14 residues. V was shortened by 0 bases and J by 6 bases, with 12 bases between the two germline ends.

J is TRBJ1-5 and V is TRBV6-2 or TRBV6-3; weak D call: TRBD1 (6 bases). CDR3 length: 11 residues. Trimming pared 6 bases from V and 11 bases from J, leaving 11 bases between. From germline, CDR1 is MNHEY and CDR2 SVGEGT. CDR3 in DNA: TGTGCCAGCAGCCGACAGGAAACCCAGCATTTT. It codes for CASSRQETQHF.

This clonotype occurred many times. The rearrangement links TRBV29-1 to TRBJ2-3, with 10 bases matching TRBD1. The CDR3 has 14 residues. V lost 6 bases, J lost 2 bases, and 5 bases stayed unmatched. CDR1 SQVTM and CDR2 ANQGSEA come from the germline V gene. CDR3 DNA sequence: TGCAGCGTCGATGGACAGGGGGTCACAGATACGCAGTATTTT. This translates into CSVDGQGVTDTQYF.